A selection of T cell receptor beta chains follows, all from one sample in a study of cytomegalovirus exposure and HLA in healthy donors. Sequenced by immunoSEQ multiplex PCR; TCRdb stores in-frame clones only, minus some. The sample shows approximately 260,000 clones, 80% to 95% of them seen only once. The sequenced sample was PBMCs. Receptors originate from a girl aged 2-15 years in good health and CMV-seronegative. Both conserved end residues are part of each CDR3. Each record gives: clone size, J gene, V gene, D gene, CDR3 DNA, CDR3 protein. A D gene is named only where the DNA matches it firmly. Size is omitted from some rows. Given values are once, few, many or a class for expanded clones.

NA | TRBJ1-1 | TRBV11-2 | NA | TGTGCCAGCAGCTTAGGAGGGTTAGGGACTGAAGCTTTCTTT | CASSLGGLGTEAFF
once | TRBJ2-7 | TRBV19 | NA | TGTGCCAGTAGTTCGACAGGACTCTACGAGCAGTACTTC | CASSSTGLYEQYF
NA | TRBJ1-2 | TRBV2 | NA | TGTGCCAGCAGTGAATCCTCCTTCGGGGGTAGTGGTGGCTACACCTTC | CASSESSFGGSGGYTF
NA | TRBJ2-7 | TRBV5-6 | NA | TGTGCCAGCAGCTTGGTTCAGACCCTAGAGAACGAGCAGTACTTC | CASSLVQTLENEQYF
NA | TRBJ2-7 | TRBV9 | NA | TGTGCCAGCAGCGTAGGAGAAGGGGCGAGTTACGAGCAGTACTTC | CASSVGEGASYEQYF
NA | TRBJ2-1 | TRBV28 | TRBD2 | TGTGCCAGCAGTCCGGGACTAGTGGCCCCTTGGCCCTACAATGAGCAGTTCTTC | CASSPGLVAPWPYNEQFF
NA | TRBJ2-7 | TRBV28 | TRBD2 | TGTGCCAGCAGTTTGGTAGCGGGCCTCTCCTACGAGCAGTACTTC | CASSLVAGLSYEQYF
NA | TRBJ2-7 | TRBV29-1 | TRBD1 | TGCAGCGTGACGGACAGGGCGAACTACGAGCAGTACTTC | CSVTDRANYEQYF
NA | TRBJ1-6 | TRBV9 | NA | TGTGCCAGCAGCGCTCAGACAGGACTTCTAAATAATTCACCCCTCCACTTT | CASSAQTGLLNNSPLHF
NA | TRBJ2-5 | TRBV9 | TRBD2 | TGTGCCAGCAGCGTAGGGGGGGGGAACCAAGAGACCCAGTACTTC | CASSVGGGNQETQYF
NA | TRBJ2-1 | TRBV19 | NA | TGTGCCAGTAAGTGGCGGGTTGGAGACAATGAGCAGTTCTTC | CASKWRVGDNEQFF
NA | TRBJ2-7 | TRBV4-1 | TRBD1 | TGCGCCAGCAGCCAAATAGGACAGGGAACCTACGAGCAGTACTTC | CASSQIGQGTYEQYF
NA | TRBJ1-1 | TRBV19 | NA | TGTGCCAGTGGGAGGGACCCGGGGACTTTCTTT | CASGRDPGTFF
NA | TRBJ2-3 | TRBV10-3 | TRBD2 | TGTGCCATCAGTGAGGGTACTAGCGGGAGATGGTATTTT | CAISEGTSGRWYF
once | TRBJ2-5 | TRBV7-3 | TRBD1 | TGTGCCAGCAGCCCCCGGGCAGGGGGCCAAGAGACCCAGTACTTC | CASSPRAGGQETQYF
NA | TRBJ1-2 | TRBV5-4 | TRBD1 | TGTGCCAGCAGCAGGACAGGGGAGGGGTCGGTTAATGGCTACACCTTC | CASSRTGEGSVNGYTF
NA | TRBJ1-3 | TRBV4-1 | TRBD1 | TGCGCCAGCAGCCGAAGGCTGGGGACAGGGGGGTCTGGAAACACCATATATTTT | CASSRRLGTGGSGNTIYF
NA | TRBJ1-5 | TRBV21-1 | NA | TGTGCCAGCAACACAGGGTTCGGTAGCAATCAGCCCCAGCATTTT | CASNTGFGSNQPQHF
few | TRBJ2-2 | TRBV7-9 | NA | TGTGCCAGCAGCTTAGAGTCCCCGGGAGGGGAGCTGTTTTTT | CASSLESPGGELFF
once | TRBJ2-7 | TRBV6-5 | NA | TGTGCCAGCAGCCCCGCCGGGGTCGAGCAGTACTTC | CASSPAGVEQYF
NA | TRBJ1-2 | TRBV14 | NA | TGTGCCAGCAGCCAAGGACATAACTATGGCTACACCTTC | CASSQGHNYGYTF
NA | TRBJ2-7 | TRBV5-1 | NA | TGCGCCAGCAGCCCCATCGGGCCACCTTGGGGACTCGAGCAGTACTTC | CASSPIGPPWGLEQYF
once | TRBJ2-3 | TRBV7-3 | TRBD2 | TGTGCCAGCAGCCACAGCGGGGCCCTCACAGATACGCAGTATTTT | CASSHSGALTDTQYF
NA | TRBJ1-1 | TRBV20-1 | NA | TGCAGTGCTAGAGGCGGGCGGGAAGCTTTCTTT | CSARGGREAFF
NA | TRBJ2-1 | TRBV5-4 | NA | TGTGCCAGCAGCCTGAGGGGGTCGGCCGCGATTGTAAATGAGCAGTTCTTC | CASSLRGSAAIVNEQFF
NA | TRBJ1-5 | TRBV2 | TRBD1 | TGTGCCAGCAGCCGGGACAGAAATCAGCCCCAGCATTTT | CASSRDRNQPQHF
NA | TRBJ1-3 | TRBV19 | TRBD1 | TGTGCCAGTAGTCCCTGGGGACAGGGAAGTGGAAACACCATATATTTT | CASSPWGQGSGNTIYF
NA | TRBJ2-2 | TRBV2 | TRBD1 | TGTGCCAGCAGTCGGGACAGTACGAACACCGGGGAGCTGTTTTTT | CASSRDSTNTGELFF
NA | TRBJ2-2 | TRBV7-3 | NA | TGTGCCAGCAGCCCCCCCGGAGGAGCAACCGGGGAGCTGTTTTTT | CASSPPGGATGELFF
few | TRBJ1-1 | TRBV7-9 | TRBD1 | TGTGCCAGCAGCTTTGCCGGACAGGAACCTTTCTTT | CASSFAGQEPFF
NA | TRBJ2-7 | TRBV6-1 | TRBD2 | TGTGCCAGCAACGGACTAGCGGGAGCCGGCGAGCAGTACTTC | CASNGLAGAGEQYF
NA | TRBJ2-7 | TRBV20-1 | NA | TGCAGTGCTCCCGGGCGTGAGAGGGACTTC | CSAPGRERDF
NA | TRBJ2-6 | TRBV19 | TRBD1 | TGTGCCAGTAGTAGACAGGGGGTCGCCTCTGGGGCCAACGTCCTGACTTTC | CASSRQGVASGANVLTF
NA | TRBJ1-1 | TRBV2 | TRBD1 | TGTGCCAGCCGACCCGGGACAGGAGGCACTGAAGCTTTCTTT | CASRPGTGGTEAFF
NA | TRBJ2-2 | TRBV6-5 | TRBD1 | TGTGCCAGCAGTTTCATCGGGACAGGGGTGCCCGGGGAGCTGTTTTTT | CASSFIGTGVPGELFF
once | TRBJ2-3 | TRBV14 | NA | TGTGCCAGCAGCCAAAGGAAATTAGCCACAGATACGCAGTATTTT | CASSQRKLATDTQYF
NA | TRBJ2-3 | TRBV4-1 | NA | TGCGCCAGCAGCCAAGCGGGAGTGAGCACAGATACGCAGTATTTT | CASSQAGVSTDTQYF
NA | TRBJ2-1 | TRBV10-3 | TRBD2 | TGTGCCATCAGTGAGACTCACGGGGGGTTGAATGAGCAGTTCTTC | CAISETHGGLNEQFF
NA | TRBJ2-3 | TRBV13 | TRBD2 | TGTGCCAGCAGCTTAGCCGAGGGACTAGCGGCCCCTTTTGCGCAGTATTTT | CASSLAEGLAAPFAQYF
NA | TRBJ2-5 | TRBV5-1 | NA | TGCGCCAGCAGCTTGGATGCGGGATTGGGGCAAGAGACCCAGTACTTC | CASSLDAGLGQETQYF
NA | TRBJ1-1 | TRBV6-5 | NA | TGTGCCAGCAGTTATTATAATGAAGCTTTCTTT | CASSYYNEAFF
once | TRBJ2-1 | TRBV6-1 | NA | TGTGCCAGCAGTGATGCGGGCTCACACAATGAGCAGTTCTTC | CASSDAGSHNEQFF
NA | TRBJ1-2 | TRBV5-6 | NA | TGTGCCAGCAGGTTAGCTCAGCATGGCTACACCTTC | CASRLAQHGYTF
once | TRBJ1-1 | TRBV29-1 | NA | TGCAGCGTTGGGAGGGGTGACACTGAAGCTTTCTTT | CSVGRGDTEAFF
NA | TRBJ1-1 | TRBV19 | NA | TGTGCCAGTAGTATCTCCGGGAACACTGAAGCTTTCTTT | CASSISGNTEAFF
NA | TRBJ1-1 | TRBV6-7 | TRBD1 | TGTGCCAGCAGTGCCCACCGACAGGGGGAAGAGGTGTGGACTGAAGCTTTCTTT | CASSAHRQGEEVWTEAFF
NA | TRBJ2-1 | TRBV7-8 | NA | TGTGCCAGCACCGGGAACAGTAATGAGCAGTTCTTC | CASTGNSNEQFF
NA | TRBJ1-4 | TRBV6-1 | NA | TGTGCCAGCAAGAGTTGGAATGAAAAACTGTTTTTT | CASKSWNEKLFF
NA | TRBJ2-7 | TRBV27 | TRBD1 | TGTGCCAGCAGTTTATTTTCGCCGGGACAGGGCTACGAGCAGTACTTC | CASSLFSPGQGYEQYF
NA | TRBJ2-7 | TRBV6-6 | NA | TGTGCCAGCAGTTACCCCGGGGGCGAGCAGTACTTC | CASSYPGGEQYF
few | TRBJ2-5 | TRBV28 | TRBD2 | TGTGCCAGCAGTATCGGGGGGAGCCAAGAGACCCAGTACTTC | CASSIGGSQETQYF
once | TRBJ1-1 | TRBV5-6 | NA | TGTGCCAGCAGCTTGGCCGGCGGGGGGGCCACTGAAGCTTTCTTT | CASSLAGGGATEAFF
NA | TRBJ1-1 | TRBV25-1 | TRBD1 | TGTGCCAGCAGTGGAGGGACAGGGCTAAGTGAAGCTTTCTTT | CASSGGTGLSEAFF
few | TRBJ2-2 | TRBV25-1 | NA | TGTGCCAGCAGTGACCCGCCCGGGGTATCCGGGGAGCTGTTTTTT | CASSDPPGVSGELFF
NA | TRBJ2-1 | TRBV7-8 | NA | TGTGCCAGCAGCCACCCGGGGGAGTCAGCGTACAATGAGCAGTTCTTC | CASSHPGESAYNEQFF
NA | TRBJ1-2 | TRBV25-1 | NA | TGTGCCAGCAGTGACCCGGGGAGAAACTATGGCTACACCTTC | CASSDPGRNYGYTF
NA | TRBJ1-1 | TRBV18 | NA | TGTGCCAGCTCAACGAAGGAGGGGTCGAACACTGAAGCTTTCTTT | CASSTKEGSNTEAFF
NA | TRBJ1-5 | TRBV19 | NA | TGTGCCAGTAGTATGTCCCTAGACAGAAATCAGCCCCAGCATTTT | CASSMSLDRNQPQHF
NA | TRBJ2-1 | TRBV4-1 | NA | TGCGCCAGCAGCCAAGATCCTAGCGATTACAATGAGCAGTTCTTC | CASSQDPSDYNEQFF
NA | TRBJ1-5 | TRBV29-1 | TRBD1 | TGCAGCGCCGAAACAGGGGCGAATCAGCCCCAGCATTTT | CSAETGANQPQHF